This T cell receptor (beta chain) was recovered during a study of cytomegalovirus exposure and HLA in healthy donors. This clone appeared once. In the PCR, 60 Vbeta and 13 Jbeta primers were used. Only in-frame clones appear in the TCRdb table, and some are missing; sequencing was by immunoSEQ multiplex PCR. Of over 100,000 clones in the sample, roughly 80% were seen once. The receptor comes from a woman aged 30 to 39 in good health and CMV-seropositive. What was sequenced was PBMCs.

As DNA, the CDR3 is TGCGCCAGCAGCGAGACAGGGGCCACAACGAACACTGAAGCTTTCTTT. Residues: CASSETGATTNTEAFF. The chain joins TRBV5-1 to TRBJ1-1, with 8 bases matching TRBD1. J lost 1 base, V lost 4 bases, and 9 bases had no gene match. This CDR3 is built from 16 residues. Germline assignment: CDR1 SGHRS and CDR2 YFSETQ.